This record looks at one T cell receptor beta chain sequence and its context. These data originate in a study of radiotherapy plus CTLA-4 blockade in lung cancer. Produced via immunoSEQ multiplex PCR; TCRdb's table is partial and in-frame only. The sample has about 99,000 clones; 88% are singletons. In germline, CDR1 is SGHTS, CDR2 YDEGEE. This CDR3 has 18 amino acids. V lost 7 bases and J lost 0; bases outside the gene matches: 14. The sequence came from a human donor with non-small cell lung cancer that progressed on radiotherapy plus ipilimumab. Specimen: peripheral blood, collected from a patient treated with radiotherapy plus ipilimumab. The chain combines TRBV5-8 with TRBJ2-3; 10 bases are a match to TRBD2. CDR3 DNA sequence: TGTGCCAGCCCGAATTATATAGGACTAGCGGCTAGCACAGATACGCAGTATTTT. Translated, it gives CASPNYIGLAASTDTQYF.